Below are 16 T cell receptor beta chains sequenced from a single sample in a study of blood T cell repertoires in COVID-19. Libraries were prepared by immunoSEQ multiplex PCR; TCRdb keeps only in-frame clonotypes and omits some of them. The sample consists of about 350,000 clones, more than 75% of them appearing once. Specimen: PBMCs or T cells enriched from blood (not recorded which). All receptors come from a woman aged 30 to 39 who had recovered from COVID-19.

The rearrangement joins TRBV19 to TRBJ1-6; tentative D call: TRBD1 (6 bases). V was shortened by 6 bases and J by 10 bases, with 25 bases between the two germline ends. This CDR3 region has 17 residues. In germline, CDR1 is LNHDA, CDR2 SQIVND (reference sequence). In DNA form, the CDR3 reads TGTGCCAGTAGCGAACACCAGATTGGGGGCATAAACTCACCCCTCCACTTT. It codes for CASSEHQIGGINSPLHF.

This clone was counted only a few times. The rearrangement uses TRBV19 and TRBJ1-1; 11 bases align to TRBD1. CDR1 is LNHDA, CDR2 SQIVND, per germline (reference sequence). The CDR3 length is 16 residues. Losses at the gene ends were 4 bases for V and 10 bases for J; bases not matched to a gene: 14. Here the CDR3 reads CASSKAGGQGARRAFF. Here the CDR3 DNA reads TGTGCCAGTAGTAAAGCCGGAGGACAGGGGGCCCGGCGAGCTTTCTTT.

The chain joins TRBV7-8 to TRBJ2-7; 8 positions agree with TRBD2. The CDR3 is 14 amino acids. Germline V lookup: CDR1 SGHVS, CDR2 FQNEAQ. The ends lost 2 bases at V and 4 bases at J; junction bases unmatched: 4. CDR3 loop: CASSLTIAGYEQYF. The CDR3 DNA reads as TGTGCCAGCAGCTTAACGATAGCGGGATACGAGCAGTACTTC.

A single count supports this clone. The CDR3 region is CSVVAGGKNEQFF. DNA for the CDR3: TGCAGCGTAGTAGCGGGGGGGAAAAATGAGCAGTTCTTC. The chain links TRBV29-1 to TRBJ2-1; 11 nucleotides agree with TRBD2. CDR1 is SQVTM and CDR2 is ANQGSEA in the germline V gene. The CDR3 consists of 13 residues. The junction had 5 bases not matched to a gene; V was cut back by 6 bases and J by 7 bases.

The CDR3 spells CASSLTTAQSYEQYF. The CDR3 coding sequence is TGTGCCAGCAGTTTAACGACAGCCCAGTCCTACGAGCAGTACTTC. The chain recombines TRBV28 with TRBJ2-7, with TRBD1 as a possible D gene (5 bases). CDR1 and CDR2 (germline): MDHEN, SYDVKM. Deletions cut 2 bases from V and 1 base from J, with 12 bases between. CDR3 length equals 15 residues.

CDR3 coding DNA: TGTGCCAGCAGCAAAACAGCTTACAATGAGCAGTTCTTC. This sequence encodes CASSKTAYNEQFF. The genes are TRBV3-1 (or the pseudogene TRBV3-2) and TRBJ2-1; D call uncertain. V was pared by 5 bases and J by 4 bases, with 9 bases between. Germline CDR1 and CDR2: LGHDT and YNNKEL (reference sequence). The CDR3 extends over 13 amino acids.

The chain carries TRBV19 and TRBJ1-1, with D perhaps matching TRBD1 (6 bases). The CDR3 contains 13 residues. V lost 10 bases and J lost 1, with 13 bases in between. CDR1 LNHDA and CDR2 SQIVND come from the germline V gene (reference sequence). CDR3 DNA: TGTGCCACCGAGACAGGCAAGAACACTGAAGCTTTCTTT. It translates to CATETGKNTEAFF.

The chain has TRBV6-5 and TRBJ1-4; D remains ambiguous. V was trimmed by 8 bases and J by 0 bases, leaving 7 bases between them. Per germline, CDR1 MNHEY and CDR2 SVGAGI. This CDR3 has 13 amino acids. DNA for the CDR3: TGTGCCAGCTGGAGCGCAACTAATGAAAAACTGTTTTTT. Its protein product is CASWSATNEKLFF.

The chain combines TRBV27 with TRBJ2-7; TRBD1 agrees at 8 bases. Trimming cost V 5 bases and J 3 bases; bases outside gene matches: 9. Germline V gene data show CDR1 as MNHEY and CDR2 as SMNVEV (reference sequence). This CDR3 comprises 15 residues. CDR3 DNA sequence: TGTGCCAGCAGTCGACTGGACAGGGACATCTACGAGCAGTACTTC. It encodes CASSRLDRDIYEQYF.

This clone was found once. This CDR3 is CASSQAGNGNTEAFF. CDR3 in DNA: TGTGCCAGTAGTCAGGCCGGGAATGGGAACACTGAAGCTTTCTTT. The V and J genes are TRBV19 and TRBJ1-1; D is unresolved. Trimming removed 5 bases from V and 1 base from J, with 14 bases in between. CDR3 length equals 15 residues. The V gene's germline CDR1 is LNHDA and CDR2 SQIVND (reference sequence). Together with reference TRBV19 and TRBJ1-1, the CDR3 gives the full variable domain: DGGITQSPKYLFRKEGQNVTLSCEQNLNHDAMYWYRQDPGQGLRLIYYSQIVNDFQKGDIAEGYSVSREKKESFPLTVTSAQKNPTAFYLCASSQAGNGNTEAFFGQGTRLTVV.

The rearrangement links TRBV2 to TRBJ2-3; D is unclear. V gave up 3 bases and J gave up 8 bases, with 12 bases separating them. Per germline, CDR1 SNHLY and CDR2 FYNNEI. The CDR3 runs to 13 residues. Here the CDR3 DNA reads TGTGCCAGCAGTGATGAGCGCCCCGGTACGCAGTATTTT. It yields the protein CASSDERPGTQYF.

CDR3 sequence (DNA): TGTGCCAGCAGCTCCCTGAGCTATGGCTACACCTTC. Its translation: CASSSLSYGYTF. This chain links TRBV5-6 with TRBJ1-2; no reliable D call. The germline V gene has CDR1 SGHDT and CDR2 YYEEEE. The ends were cut back, 3 bases at V and 4 bases at J, with 7 bases in the middle. This CDR3 comprises 12 residues.

This clone was counted a single time. The CDR3 loop is CASSPQGSNEKLFF. The CDR3 DNA reads as TGTGCCAGCAGCCCACAGGGTTCTAATGAAAAACTGTTTTTT. J is TRBJ1-4 and V is TRBV7-9; a weak D match, TRBD1 (6 bases). The CDR3 is 14 residues long. Between the trimmed V and J ends, which lost 5 bases and 3 bases, there was a span of 10 bases. CDR1 is SEHNR and CDR2 is FQNEAQ in the germline V gene (reference sequence).

The gene calls are TRBV12-3 or TRBV12-4 and TRBJ2-2, with D hard to call. V lost 5 bases, J lost 1 base, and 5 bases lay in between. There are 13 residues in the CDR3. CDR3 in amino acids: CASSPLNTGELFF. The DNA for the CDR3 is TGTGCCAGCAGTCCTCTGAACACCGGGGAGCTGTTTTTT.

The rearrangement links TRBV5-1 to TRBJ2-2, with a weak D call TRBD2 (5 bases). The CDR3 has 14 amino acids. The V and J ends lost 2 bases and 1 base respectively, with 6 bases between them. Germline assignment: CDR1 SGHRS and CDR2 YFSETQ. CDR3 in DNA: TGCGCCAGCAGCTTTCGGGAGAACACCGGGGAGCTGTTTTTT. This codes for CASSFRENTGELFF. Filled out from reference TRBV5-1 and TRBJ2-2, the complete variable domain reads KAGVTQTPRYLIKTRGQQVTLSCSPISGHRSVSWYQQTPGQGLQFLFEYFSETQRNKGNFPGRFSGRQFSNSRSEMNVSTLELGDSALYLCASSFRENTGELFFGEGSRLTVL.

The V gene is TRBV11-2, the J gene TRBJ2-7, with D perhaps TRBD2 (5 bases). V gave up 5 bases and J gave up 0 bases, with 11 bases separating them. Per the germline V gene, CDR1 is SGHAT and CDR2 is FQNNGV. CDR3 length: 14 residues. The CDR3 reads CASSGKSGSYEQYF. The DNA for the CDR3 is TGTGCCAGCAGCGGAAAGAGCGGCTCCTACGAGCAGTACTTC.